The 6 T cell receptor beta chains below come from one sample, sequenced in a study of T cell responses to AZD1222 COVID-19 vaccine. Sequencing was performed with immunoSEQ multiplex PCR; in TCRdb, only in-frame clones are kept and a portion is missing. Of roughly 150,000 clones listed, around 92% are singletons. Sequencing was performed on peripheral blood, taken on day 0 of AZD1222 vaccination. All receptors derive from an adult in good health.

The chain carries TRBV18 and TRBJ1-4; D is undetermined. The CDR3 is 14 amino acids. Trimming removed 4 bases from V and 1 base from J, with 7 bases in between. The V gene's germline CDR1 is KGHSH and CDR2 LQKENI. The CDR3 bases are TGTGCCAGCTCACTCCGTCAAACTAATGAAAAACTGTTTTTT. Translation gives CASSLRQTNEKLFF.

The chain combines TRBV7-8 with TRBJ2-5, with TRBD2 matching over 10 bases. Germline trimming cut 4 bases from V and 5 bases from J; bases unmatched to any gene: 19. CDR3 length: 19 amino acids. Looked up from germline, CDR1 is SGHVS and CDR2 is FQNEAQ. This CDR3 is CASSSRGIAGGISMETQYF. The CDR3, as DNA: TGTGCCAGCAGCTCCCGAGGGATAGCGGGAGGTATTAGTATGGAGACCCAGTACTTC.

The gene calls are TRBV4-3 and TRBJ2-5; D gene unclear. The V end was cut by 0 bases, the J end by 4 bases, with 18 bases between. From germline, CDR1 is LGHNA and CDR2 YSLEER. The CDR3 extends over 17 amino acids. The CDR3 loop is CASSQDMAGRERETQYF. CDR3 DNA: TGCGCCAGCAGCCAAGATATGGCCGGTAGGGAACGAGAGACCCAGTACTTC.

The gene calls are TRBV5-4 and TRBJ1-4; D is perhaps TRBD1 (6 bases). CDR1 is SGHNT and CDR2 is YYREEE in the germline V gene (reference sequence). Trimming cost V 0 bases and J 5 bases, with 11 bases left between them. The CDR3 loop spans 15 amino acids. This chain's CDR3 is CASSLDGGPNEKLFF. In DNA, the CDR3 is TGTGCCAGCAGCTTGGACGGGGGCCCAAATGAAAAACTGTTTTTT.

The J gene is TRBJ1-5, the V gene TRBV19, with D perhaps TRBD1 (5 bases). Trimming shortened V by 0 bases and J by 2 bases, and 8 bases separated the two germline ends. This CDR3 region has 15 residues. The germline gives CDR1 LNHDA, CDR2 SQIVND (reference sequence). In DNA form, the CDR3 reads TGTGCCAGTAGTATAGAAGGGGCGGGCAATCAGCCCCAGCATTTT. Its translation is CASSIEGAGNQPQHF.

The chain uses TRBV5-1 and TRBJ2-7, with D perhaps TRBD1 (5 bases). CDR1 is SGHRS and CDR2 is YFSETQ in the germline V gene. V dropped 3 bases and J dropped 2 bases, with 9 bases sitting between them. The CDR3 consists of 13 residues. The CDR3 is CASSYPGTYEQYF. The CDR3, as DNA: TGCGCCAGCAGCTACCCAGGGACCTACGAGCAGTACTTC.